These T cell receptor beta chains were read from a single sample in a study of T cell responses to AZD1222 COVID-19 vaccine. Data came from immunoSEQ multiplex PCR; TCRdb stores just in-frame clones and leaves some out. Here the sample spans roughly 120,000 clones, approximately 85% being singletons. The source material was peripheral blood, sampled on day 0 of AZD1222 vaccination. All receptors come from an adult in good health. The CDR3 runs from the conserved cysteine through the conserved F or W. A D gene is named only where the DNA matches it firmly. Only part of the rows carry a size: once, few, many, or a class if the clone is expanded.

j_call d_call v_call clone_size cdr3_aa cdr3_nt
TRBJ1-1 - TRBV30 - CAWSTTPPGPKTWRNTEAFF TGTGCCTGGAGCACTACCCCCCCGGGACCGAAGACGTGGCGGAACACTGAAGCTTTCTTT
TRBJ1-1 - TRBV6-4 - CASRRTSGTEAFF TGTGCCAGCAGGAGGACTTCCGGCACTGAAGCTTTCTTT
TRBJ2-2 - TRBV7-6 - CASSEAGHSNTGELFF TGTGCCAGCAGCGAAGCGGGACACTCGAACACCGGGGAGCTGTTTTTT
TRBJ2-1 - TRBV6-2/TRBV6-3 - CASSRFPYNEQFF TGTGCCAGCAGCCGCTTCCCTTACAATGAGCAGTTCTTC
TRBJ2-7 TRBD2 TRBV2 - CASATSGVYEQYF TGTGCCAGCGCGACTAGCGGGGTATACGAGCAGTACTTC
TRBJ2-1 - TRBV19 once CASSIVGDNEQFF TGTGCCAGTAGTATAGTGGGGGACAATGAGCAGTTCTTC
TRBJ2-7 - TRBV16 - CASSPQYEQYF TGTGCCAGCAGCCCACAATACGAGCAGTACTTC
TRBJ2-6 TRBD2 TRBV30 - CAGGGGAGANVLTF TGTGCGGGGGGGGGTGGGGCTGGGGCCAACGTCCTGACTTTC
TRBJ2-2 - TRBV30 - CAWSRYPRNTGELFF TGTGCCTGGAGTCGGTACCCAAGGAACACCGGGGAGCTGTTTTTT
TRBJ1-1 TRBD1 TRBV19 - CASSQDDRGSNTEAFF TGTGCCAGTAGTCAAGATGACAGGGGATCGAACACTGAAGCTTTCTTT
TRBJ2-3 - TRBV9 - CASSVVGGPLEDTQYF TGTGCCAGCAGCGTAGTAGGGGGACCGCTTGAGGATACGCAGTATTTT
TRBJ2-2 - TRBV9 - CASSVVVTTGELFF TGTGCCAGCAGCGTAGTAGTTACGACCGGGGAGCTGTTTTTT
TRBJ2-5 TRBD2 TRBV7-2 - CASSVGLAGDRVFGETQYF TGTGCCAGCAGCGTAGGACTAGCGGGAGACCGGGTTTTTGGTGAGACCCAGTACTTC
TRBJ1-2 - TRBV7-3 - CASSLMAGTPPPRGYTF TGTGCCAGCAGCTTAATGGCAGGAACACCACCTCCGAGGGGCTACACCTTC
TRBJ2-5 - TRBV2 - CASKSGEAQETQYF TGTGCCAGCAAATCAGGGGAAGCCCAAGAGACCCAGTACTTC
TRBJ2-7 - TRBV6-5 once CASSYQTPHVPEQYF TGTGCCAGCAGTTACCAAACCCCCCATGTACCCGAGCAGTACTTC
TRBJ1-2 - TRBV12-3/TRBV12-4 once CASSFGGTYTF TGTGCCAGCAGTTTTGGGGGAACTTACACCTTC
TRBJ1-1 - TRBV28 - CASSSTGLMNTEAFF TGTGCCAGCAGTTCGACCGGGCTTATGAACACTGAAGCTTTCTTT
TRBJ2-1 - TRBV19 once CASTLEGWAYNEQFF TGTGCCAGTACCCTCGAGGGGTGGGCCTACAATGAGCAGTTCTTC
TRBJ2-3 - TRBV11-2 - CASISISTDTQYF TGTGCCAGCATTTCTATTAGCACAGATACGCAGTATTTT
TRBJ2-7 TRBD2 TRBV15 once CATSMGRGDYEQYF TGTGCCACCAGCATGGGACGGGGGGACTACGAGCAGTACTTC
TRBJ1-3 - TRBV27 - CASSSGHSSGNTIYF TGTGCCAGCAGTTCTGGACACTCATCTGGAAACACCATATATTTT
TRBJ2-5 - TRBV10-1 - CASRGGLTRETQYF TGCGCCAGCAGGGGCGGACTGACTCGCGAGACCCAGTACTTC
TRBJ1-3 - TRBV7-9 - CASSLGQTGNTIYF TGTGCCAGCAGCTTAGGGCAAACTGGAAACACCATATATTTT
TRBJ1-1 - TRBV7-2 - CASSPLTEAFF TGTGCCAGCAGCCCGCTTACTGAAGCTTTCTTT
TRBJ2-3 - TRBV27 - CASSSQRGTDTQYF TGTGCCAGCAGTTCCCAGCGGGGCACAGATACGCAGTATTTT
TRBJ1-1 - TRBV28 - CASSSRGPYEAFF TGTGCCAGCAGTAGCCGGGGCCCCTATGAAGCTTTCTTT
TRBJ2-7 TRBD1 TRBV14 - CASSQAAGQGPSSYEQYF TGTGCCAGCAGCCAAGCGGCGGGACAGGGCCCTAGCTCCTACGAGCAGTACTTC
TRBJ1-2 TRBD1 TRBV5-4 - CASSLYGTGFYGYTF TGTGCCAGCAGCTTGTATGGGACAGGGTTCTATGGCTACACCTTC
TRBJ2-1 - TRBV2 - CASREGGSSYNEQFF TGTGCCAGCAGAGAAGGGGGGAGCTCCTACAATGAGCAGTTCTTC
TRBJ1-5 - TRBV6-5 - CASSLEQGHNQPQHF TGTGCCAGCAGTCTCGAGCAGGGGCATAATCAGCCCCAGCATTTT
TRBJ1-6 - TRBV5-1 - CASSLAGYNSPLHF TGCGCCAGCAGCCTGGCGGGTTATAATTCACCCCTCCACTTT
TRBJ2-7 - TRBV4-2 - CASSQGELGYEQYF TGTGCCAGCAGCCAAGGGGAGTTGGGATACGAGCAGTACTTC
TRBJ1-1 - TRBV6-5 - CASSFYTEAFF TGTGCCAGCAGTTTTTACACTGAAGCTTTCTTT
TRBJ1-4 - TRBV28 - CASKTTPGEKLFF TGTGCCAGCAAGACGACCCCGGGGGAAAAACTGTTTTTT
TRBJ2-7 TRBD2 TRBV28 - CASSLVGGPYEQYF TGTGCCAGCAGTTTAGTGGGAGGGCCCTACGAGCAGTACTTC
TRBJ2-7 - TRBV6-1 - CASSDGYYEQYF TGTGCCAGCAGTGATGGGTACTACGAGCAGTACTTC
TRBJ1-4 TRBD1 TRBV6-5 - CASSRDRALNEKLFF TGTGCCAGCAGTAGGGACAGGGCGTTGAATGAAAAACTGTTTTTT
TRBJ1-5 - TRBV12-5 once CASGLVLGRQVGNGANQPQHF TGTGCTAGTGGTTTGGTATTGGGGCGACAGGTCGGGAATGGGGCCAATCAGCCCCAGCATTTT
TRBJ1-5 - TRBV14 - CASSQAWTVSNQPQHF TGTGCCAGCAGCCAAGCCTGGACAGTAAGCAATCAGCCCCAGCATTTT
TRBJ2-7 TRBD1 TRBV11-2 - CASSTGTEYEQYF TGTGCCAGCAGTACCGGGACAGAGTACGAGCAGTACTTC
TRBJ2-1 - TRBV30 - CAWSMGTGFNEQFF TGTGCCTGGAGTATGGGGACTGGGTTTAATGAGCAGTTCTTC
TRBJ2-1 - TRBV5-6 - CASSKQAKGGGEQFF TGTGCCAGCAGCAAGCAGGCCAAGGGAGGGGGTGAGCAGTTCTTC
TRBJ1-5 - TRBV19 once CASSIKGNQPQHF TGTGCCAGTAGTATCAAGGGAAATCAGCCCCAGCATTTT
TRBJ2-1 - TRBV6-2/TRBV6-3 - CASSLTAGYNEQFF TGTGCCAGCAGTTTAACGGCCGGATACAATGAGCAGTTCTTC
TRBJ1-1 TRBD1 TRBV6-5 - CASSPGGRNTEAFF TGTGCCAGCAGTCCAGGGGGTCGGAACACTGAAGCTTTCTTT
TRBJ2-7 TRBD1 TRBV9 - CASSEGQGVSYEQYF TGTGCCAGCAGCGAAGGACAGGGGGTCTCCTACGAGCAGTACTTC
TRBJ2-4 TRBD2 TRBV24-1 - CATSESGGLRKNIQYF TGTGCCACCAGTGAGTCGGGAGGGCTGCGCAAAAACATTCAGTACTTC
TRBJ2-7 TRBD1 TRBV11-2 - CASSRDRDEQYF TGTGCCAGCAGCCGAGACAGGGACGAGCAGTACTTC
TRBJ2-1 TRBD2 TRBV6-2/TRBV6-3 once CASSNWGSGSDNEQFF TGTGCCAGCAGCAATTGGGGTAGCGGGTCGGACAATGAGCAGTTCTTC
TRBJ2-1 TRBD2 TRBV7-2 - CASSLRGTSGWNEQFF TGTGCCAGCAGCTTAAGGGGGACTAGCGGGTGGAATGAGCAGTTCTTC
TRBJ1-5 TRBD1 TRBV9 - CASSSGQLSNQPQHF TGTGCCAGCAGCTCGGGACAGTTAAGCAATCAGCCCCAGCATTTT
TRBJ1-5 - TRBV6-5 - CASRKDNQPQHF TGTGCCAGCAGAAAAGATAATCAGCCCCAGCATTTT
TRBJ1-1 - TRBV6-5 - CASRWGNTEAFF TGTGCCAGCAGATGGGGTAACACTGAAGCTTTCTTT
TRBJ2-7 - TRBV4-1 - CASSPYPTIADEQYF TGCGCCAGCAGCCCCTACCCAACTATAGCGGACGAGCAGTACTTC